The 30 T cell receptor beta chains below all came from one sample that was sequenced in a study of shared clonotypes between healthy human individuals. This table comes from immunoSEQ multiplex PCR, and its TCRdb copy is limited to in-frame clones, with some not included. Of approximately 2,200,000 clones listed, under 95% are singletons. CD45RO-negative, CCR7-positively selected cells formed the naive CD8 fraction, excluding terminally differentiated effector memory CD45RA+ cells. The sample consisted of naive CD8+ T cells from PBMCs. The receptors were gathered from a man younger than 35 in good health. Some clones in this sample may be carry-over from other donors' samples.

V and J are TRBV28 and TRBJ2-7, with TRBD1 matching over 7 bases. The V segment lost 6 bases and the J segment 3 bases; nucleotides outside the gene matches: 8. From germline, CDR1 is MDHEN and CDR2 SYDVKM. The CDR3 extends over 14 amino acids. CDR3 loop: CASRLSPGGYEQYF. CDR3 DNA sequence: TGTGCCAGCAGACTTTCCCCAGGGGGCTACGAGCAGTACTTC. Using reference TRBV28 and TRBJ2-7 for the parts outside the CDR3, the full variable domain is DVKVTQSSRYLVKRTGEKVFLECVQDMDHENMFWYRQDPGLGLRLIYFSYDVKMKEKGDIPEGYSVSREKKERFSLILESASTNQTSMYLCASRLSPGGYEQYFGPGTRLTVT.

This clone was recorded only once. The chain recombines TRBV19 with TRBJ2-7, with D maybe TRBD1 (6 bases). Per germline, CDR1 LNHDA and CDR2 SQIVND (reference sequence). Trimming shortened V by 4 bases and J by 5 bases, and 15 bases separated the two germline ends. The CDR3 sequence is 14 residues long. The CDR3 sequence is CASSSRQARDEQYF. The CDR3 bases are TGTGCCAGTAGTAGCAGACAGGCTCGGGACGAGCAGTACTTC. Combining the CDR3 with reference TRBV19 and TRBJ2-7 gives the whole variable domain DGGITQSPKYLFRKEGQNVTLSCEQNLNHDAMYWYRQDPGQGLRLIYYSQIVNDFQKGDIAEGYSVSREKKESFPLTVTSAQKNPTAFYLCASSSRQARDEQYFGPGTRLTVT.

The chain carries TRBV7-2 and TRBJ2-1; D unresolved. This CDR3 comprises 16 residues. CDR1 is SGHTA, CDR2 FQGNSA, per germline. Trimming took 3 bases from V and 0 from J, leaving 12 bases between them. The chain's CDR3 is CASSFPTGVSYNEQFF. The DNA for the CDR3 is TGTGCCAGCAGCTTCCCGACGGGTGTCTCCTACAATGAGCAGTTCTTC.

J is TRBJ2-7 and V is TRBV4-3, with 8 bases identical to TRBD2. Looked up from germline, CDR1 is LGHNA and CDR2 is YSLEER. V lost 0 bases to trimming and J lost 6 bases; unmatched junction nucleotides: 13. The CDR3 is made up of 17 amino acids. The CDR3 loop is CASSQDPPGSGMGEQYF. The CDR3 DNA sequence: TGCGCCAGCAGCCAAGATCCCCCGGGTAGCGGGATGGGCGAGCAGTACTTC.

This clone has a single count. This CDR3 reads CASSAFRIQETQYF. The CDR3 coding sequence is TGTGCCAGCAGCGCATTCCGGATCCAAGAGACCCAGTACTTC. The chain uses TRBV14 and TRBJ2-5; D call uncertain. This CDR3 has 14 amino acids. Germline V gene data show CDR1 as SGHDN and CDR2 as FVKESK. The V and J ends lost 5 bases and 1 base respectively, with 11 bases between them.

In its sample, this clone was seen once. This chain joins TRBV5-6 and TRBJ2-3; D call uncertain. Per the germline V gene, CDR1 is SGHDT and CDR2 is YYEEEE. This CDR3 comprises 14 residues. V was cut by 0 bases and J by 4 bases, with 9 bases left in between. The DNA for the CDR3 is TGTGCCAGCAGCTTGGTCAGCACGGCAGATACGCAGTATTTT. Protein: CASSLVSTADTQYF.

As regards this clone: The sample contains more than one DNA sequence encoding this CDR3. The rearrangement uses TRBV28 and TRBJ2-5; D may be TRBD2 (6 bases). Per the germline V gene, CDR1 is MDHEN and CDR2 is SYDVKM. The length of the CDR3 is 13 residues. Trimming pared 2 bases from V and 3 bases from J, leaving 7 bases between. This CDR3 is CASSLGGEETQYF. The CDR3 DNA follows: TGTGCCAGCAGTTTAGGAGGGGAAGAGACCCAGTACTTC.

The chain combines TRBV6-6 with TRBJ2-1, with 10 bases lining up with TRBD2. The V segment lost 4 bases and the J segment 0 bases; nucleotides outside the gene matches: 3. The CDR3 spans 16 residues. CDR1 and CDR2 (germline): MNHNY, SVGAGI (reference sequence). CDR3 sequence: CASSLGLAISYNEQFF. Written as DNA, the CDR3 is TGTGCCAGCAGTTTGGGACTAGCGATCTCCTACAATGAGCAGTTCTTC.

This clone was recorded only once. The chain joins TRBV19 to TRBJ2-5; possibly TRBD2 for D (7 bases). Germline CDR1 reads LNHDA; CDR2 reads SQIVND (reference sequence). This CDR3 is built from 15 residues. V lost 5 bases to trimming and J lost 3 bases, with 16 bases between them. The CDR3, as DNA: TGTGCCAGTAGTCCAGGCGTAGGGGGGGAAGAGACCCAGTACTTC. Amino acid sequence: CASSPGVGGEETQYF.

Turning to this clone: Distinct nucleotide sequences in the sample also encode this CDR3. The J gene is TRBJ1-1, the V gene TRBV9, with D uncertain. V lost 0 bases, J lost 4 bases, and 10 bases lay in between. From germline, CDR1 is SGDLS and CDR2 YYNGEE. The CDR3 runs 14 residues. CDR3: CASSVAPGSTEAFF. CDR3 DNA: TGTGCCAGCAGCGTAGCACCGGGGAGCACTGAAGCTTTCTTT.

The chain combines TRBV9 with TRBJ2-7; D is uncertain. Germline values: CDR1 SGDLS, CDR2 YYNGEE. Trimming took off 0 bases at V and 1 base at J, with 11 bases between the two ends. The CDR3 loop spans 15 amino acids. CDR3 DNA sequence: TGTGCCAGCAGCGTAGGCCCGCAGGAATCCTACGAGCAGTACTTC. Amino acids: CASSVGPQESYEQYF.

The chain is built from TRBV7-9 and TRBJ2-3, with D perhaps TRBD1 or TRBD2 (5 bases each). Germline loops: CDR1 SEHNR, CDR2 FQNEAQ (reference sequence). V shed 5 bases and J shed 0 bases, with 12 bases lying between them. This CDR3 contains 15 residues. In DNA, the CDR3 is TGTGCCAGCAGCCTACGGGACGGGAGCACAGATACGCAGTATTTT. Residues: CASSLRDGSTDTQYF.

This chain uses TRBV5-5 with TRBJ2-7; 7 bases are shared with TRBD2. Germline CDR1 reads SGHKS; CDR2 reads YYEKEE (reference sequence). This CDR3 spans 18 amino acids. Trimming removed 4 bases from V and 2 bases from J; junction bases left unmatched: 18. This CDR3 is CASSQTPRLPGGPYEQYF. CDR3 coding DNA: TGTGCCAGCAGCCAGACCCCACGGCTTCCGGGAGGTCCCTACGAGCAGTACTTC.

The rearrangement links TRBV9 to TRBJ1-3; 8 nucleotides line up with TRBD1. Germline loops: CDR1 SGDLS, CDR2 YYNGEE. The CDR3 loop spans 17 amino acids. Losses at the gene ends were 0 bases for V and 5 bases for J; bases not matched to a gene: 10. The CDR3 loop reads CASSVDWRTGWRNTIYF. In nucleotides, the CDR3 is TGTGCCAGCAGCGTAGATTGGAGGACAGGGTGGAGAAACACCATATATTTT.

The CDR3 here is CASSWTSGSTDTQYF. CDR3 bases: TGCGCCAGCAGCTGGACTAGCGGGAGCACAGATACGCAGTATTTT. The gene calls are TRBV5-1 and TRBJ2-3; the match to TRBD2 covers 11 bases. V shed 3 bases and J 0 bases; nucleotides not matched to a gene: 0. Per germline, CDR1 SGHRS and CDR2 YFSETQ. The CDR3 is 15 residues long.

The rearrangement joins TRBV5-8 to TRBJ2-2; D ambiguous. Germline CDR1 SGHTS, CDR2 YDEGEE. This CDR3 is built from 13 residues. V was cut by 0 bases and J by 8 bases, with 8 bases left in between. CDR3 sequence reads: CASSLGPRGELFF. The CDR3 DNA sequence: TGTGCCAGCAGCTTGGGACCTCGAGGGGAGCTGTTTTTT.

The chain joins TRBV27 to TRBJ2-1; TRBD2 aligns across 9 bases. The length of the CDR3 is 16 residues. V was clipped by 6 bases and J by 4 bases; unmatched bases: 10. CDR1 MNHEY and CDR2 SMNVEV come from the germline V gene (reference sequence). The CDR3 bases are TGTGCCAGCAGCCTCTATAGCGGGGGAATATACAATGAGCAGTTCTTC. It yields the protein CASSLYSGGIYNEQFF.

V is TRBV6-1 and J is TRBJ1-4, with D maybe TRBD1 (5 bases). The germline V gene has CDR1 MNHNS and CDR2 SASEGT. The CDR3 covers 13 residues. V was trimmed by 7 bases and J by 8 bases, leaving 14 bases between them. The CDR3 loop is CASNKGMFEKLFF. CDR3 sequence (DNA): TGTGCCAGCAATAAGGGGATGTTCGAAAAACTGTTTTTT.

This sequence joins TRBV11-2 and TRBJ1-1; no definite D call. Germline assignment: CDR1 SGHAT and CDR2 FQNNGV. Trimming pared 0 bases from V and 1 base from J, leaving 15 bases between. CDR3 size: 17 residues. Here the CDR3 DNA reads TGTGCCAGCAGCTTAGATGGTGGGAGAATTGGGAACACTGAAGCTTTCTTT. Encoded protein: CASSLDGGRIGNTEAFF.

This clone has a handful of counts. In the same sample, other DNA sequences code for this CDR3. The CDR3 sequence: CASSRTDTQYF. The DNA of the CDR3 is TGTGCCAGCAGCCGCACAGATACGCAGTATTTT. V gene TRBV9 combines with J gene TRBJ2-3; D gene unclear. V was pared by 4 bases and J by 1 base, with 1 base between. CDR3 length equals 11 residues. Germline lookup yields CDR1 SGDLS and CDR2 YYNGEE. The full variable domain, completed using reference TRBV9 and TRBJ2-3, is DSGVTQTPKHLITATGQRVTLRCSPRSGDLSVYWYQQSLDQGLQFLIQYYNGEERAKGNILERFSAQQFPDLHSELNLSSLELGDSALYFCASSRTDTQYFGPGTRLTVL.

The V call is TRBV19, the J call TRBJ1-4; TRBD1 aligns across 9 bases. CDR3 size: 14 residues. The trim removed 5 bases at V and 8 bases at J, leaving 6 bases unmatched. The V gene's germline CDR1 is LNHDA and CDR2 SQIVND (reference sequence). This chain's CDR3 is CASSETGTGEKLFF. In DNA form, the CDR3 reads TGTGCCAGTAGTGAAACCGGGACAGGGGAAAAACTGTTTTTT.

In regard to this clone: Other DNA sequences in the sample encode the same CDR3. The chain employs TRBV5-6 and TRBJ2-7; TRBD2 might be the D (5 bases). Trimming removed 5 bases from V and 3 bases from J, with 9 bases in between. The length of the CDR3 is 12 residues. Germline-derived CDR1 and CDR2 are SGHDT and YYEEEE. CDR3 protein: CASSRGLYEQYF. DNA of the CDR3: TGTGCCAGCAGTCGGGGTCTCTACGAGCAGTACTTC.

This clone has just one count. The same CDR3 arises from other DNA sequences in this sample as well. The rearrangement links TRBV5-6 to TRBJ2-1; D unresolved. The CDR3 length is 13 residues. V was pared by 2 bases and J by 1 base, with 4 bases between. The V gene's germline CDR1 is SGHDT and CDR2 YYEEEE. CDR3 bases: TGTGCCAGCAGCTTCGGTTCCTACAATGAGCAGTTCTTC. It specifies CASSFGSYNEQFF.

This chain connects TRBV21-1 to TRBJ2-7; the table's D call, TRBD2, has no DNA check behind it. TRBV21-1 is noted as a pseudogene. The CDR3 has 14 amino acids. The CDR3 protein is CASSTNPGSYEQYF. In nucleotides, the CDR3 is TGTGCCAGCAGCACTAATCCGGGGTCCTACGAGCAGTACTTC.

The chain carries TRBV11-2 and TRBJ2-5; possibly TRBD1 or TRBD2 for D (5 bases each). Germline V gives CDR1 SGHAT, CDR2 FQNNGV. The CDR3 contains 15 residues. The V and J ends lost 5 bases and 5 bases respectively, with 18 bases between them. The CDR3 region is CASSRTVGEMETQYF. In DNA, the CDR3 is TGTGCCAGCAGCAGAACTGTGGGGGAAATGGAGACCCAGTACTTC.

V is TRBV30 and J is TRBJ1-2, with D maybe TRBD1 (5 bases). The germline CDR1 and CDR2 sequences are GTSNPN and SVGIG (reference sequence). With 3 bases removed from V and 7 bases from J, the gap between germline ends came to 21 bases. The CDR3 length is 15 residues. The CDR3 reads CAWRSPGSPFGGYTF. The CDR3 DNA is TGTGCCTGGAGAAGTCCAGGGTCCCCCTTTGGTGGCTACACCTTC. Full variable domain (missing parts from reference TRBV30 and TRBJ1-2): SQTIHQWPATLVQPVGSPLSLECTVEGTSNPNLYWYRQAAGRGLQLLFYSVGIGQISSEVPQNLSASRPQDRQFILSSKKLLLSDSGFYLCAWRSPGSPFGGYTFGSGTRLTVV.

About this clone: This same CDR3 is encoded by further DNA sequences in the sample. The J gene is TRBJ2-7, the V gene TRBV27, with D perhaps TRBD2 (5 bases). Trimming stripped 5 bases from V and 2 bases from J, with 10 bases between. The V gene's germline CDR1 is MNHEY and CDR2 SMNVEV (reference sequence). The CDR3 contains 13 residues. Written as DNA, the CDR3 is TGTGCCAGCAGTCCGAGCGGCCCCTACGAGCAGTACTTC. Its translation: CASSPSGPYEQYF.

The V call is TRBV27, the J call TRBJ1-2; 9 nucleotides match TRBD1. Germline V gene sequence: CDR1 MNHEY, CDR2 SMNVEV (reference sequence). V was pared by 8 bases and J by 6 bases, with 10 bases of the junction left unmatched. The CDR3 sequence is 14 residues long. In nucleotides, the CDR3 is TGTGCCAGCCGGCTGAGGACAGGGGCCCATGGCTACACCTTC. Amino acids: CASRLRTGAHGYTF.

V and J are TRBV4-3 and TRBJ1-2; D gene unclear. From germline, CDR1 is LGHNA and CDR2 YSLEER. This CDR3 comprises 12 residues. The V end lost 0 bases, the J end lost 7 bases, and 6 bases lay between the germline ends. The CDR3 region is CASSQETGGYTF. The CDR3 coding sequence is TGCGCCAGCAGCCAAGAGACGGGTGGCTACACCTTC.

The chain joins TRBV10-2 to TRBJ2-1; D unclear. Looked up from germline, CDR1 is WSHSY and CDR2 is SAAADI. The CDR3 runs 13 residues. The V end was cut by 2 bases, the J end by 6 bases, with 8 bases between. The CDR3 is CASSEVAVNEQFF. CDR3 DNA sequence: TGCGCCAGCAGTGAGGTCGCTGTCAATGAGCAGTTCTTC.